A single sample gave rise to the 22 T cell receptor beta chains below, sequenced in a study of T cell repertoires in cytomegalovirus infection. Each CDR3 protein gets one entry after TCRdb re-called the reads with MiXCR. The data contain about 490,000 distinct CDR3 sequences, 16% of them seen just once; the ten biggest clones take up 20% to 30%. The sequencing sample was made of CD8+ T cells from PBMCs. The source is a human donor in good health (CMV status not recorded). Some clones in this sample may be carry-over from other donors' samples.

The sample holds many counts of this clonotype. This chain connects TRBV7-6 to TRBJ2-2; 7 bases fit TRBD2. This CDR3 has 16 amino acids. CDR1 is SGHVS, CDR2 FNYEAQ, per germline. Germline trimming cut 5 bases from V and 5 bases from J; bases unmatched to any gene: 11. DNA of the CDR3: TGTGCCAGCAGCGCGTCCAGCGGGACTTGGACCGGGGAGCTGTTTTTT. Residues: CASSASSGTWTGELFF.

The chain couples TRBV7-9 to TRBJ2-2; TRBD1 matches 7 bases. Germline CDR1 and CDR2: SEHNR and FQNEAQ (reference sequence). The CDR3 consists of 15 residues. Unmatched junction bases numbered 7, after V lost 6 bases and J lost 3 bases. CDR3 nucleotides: TGTGCCAGCAGGGACCGGGACAGAGACACCGGGGAGCTGTTTTTT. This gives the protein CASRDRDRDTGELFF.

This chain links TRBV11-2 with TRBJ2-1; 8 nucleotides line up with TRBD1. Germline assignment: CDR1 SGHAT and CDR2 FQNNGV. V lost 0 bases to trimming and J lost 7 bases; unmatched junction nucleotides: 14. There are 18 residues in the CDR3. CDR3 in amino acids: CASSLDGQGASILNEQFF. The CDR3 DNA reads TGTGCCAGCAGCTTAGATGGCCAGGGGGCCTCAATTCTGAATGAGCAGTTCTTC.

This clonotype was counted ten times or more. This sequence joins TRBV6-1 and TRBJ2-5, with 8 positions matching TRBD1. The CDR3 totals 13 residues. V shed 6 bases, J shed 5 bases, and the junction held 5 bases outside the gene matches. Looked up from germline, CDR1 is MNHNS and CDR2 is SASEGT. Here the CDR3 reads CASRGQGVETQYF. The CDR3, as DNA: TGTGCCAGCAGAGGACAGGGAGTGGAGACCCAGTACTTC.

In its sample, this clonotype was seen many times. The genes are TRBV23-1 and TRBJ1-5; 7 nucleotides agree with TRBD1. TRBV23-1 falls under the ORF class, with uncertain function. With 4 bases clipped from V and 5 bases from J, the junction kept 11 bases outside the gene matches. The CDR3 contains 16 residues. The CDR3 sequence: CASSPRQGCWDQPQHF. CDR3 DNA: TGCGCCAGCAGTCCCAGACAGGGTTGTTGGGATCAGCCCCAGCATTTT.

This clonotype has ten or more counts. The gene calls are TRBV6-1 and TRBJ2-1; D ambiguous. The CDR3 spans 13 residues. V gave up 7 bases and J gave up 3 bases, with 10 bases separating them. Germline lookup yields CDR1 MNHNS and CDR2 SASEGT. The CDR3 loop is CASNQDGYNEQFF. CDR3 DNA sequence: TGTGCCAGCAATCAGGACGGCTACAATGAGCAGTTCTTC.

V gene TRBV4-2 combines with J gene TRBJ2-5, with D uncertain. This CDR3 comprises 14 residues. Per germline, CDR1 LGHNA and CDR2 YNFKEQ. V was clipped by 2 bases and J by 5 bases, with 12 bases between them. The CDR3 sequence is CASSQKAGEETQYF. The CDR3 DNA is TGTGCCAGCAGCCAAAAGGCTGGAGAGGAGACCCAGTACTTC.

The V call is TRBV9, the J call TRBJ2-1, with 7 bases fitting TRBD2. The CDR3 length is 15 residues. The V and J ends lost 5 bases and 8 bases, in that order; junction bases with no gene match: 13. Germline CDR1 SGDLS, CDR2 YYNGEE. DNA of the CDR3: TGTGCCAGCAGACCATTGGGGGAGGGCCCGGATGAGCAGTTCTTC. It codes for CASRPLGEGPDEQFF.

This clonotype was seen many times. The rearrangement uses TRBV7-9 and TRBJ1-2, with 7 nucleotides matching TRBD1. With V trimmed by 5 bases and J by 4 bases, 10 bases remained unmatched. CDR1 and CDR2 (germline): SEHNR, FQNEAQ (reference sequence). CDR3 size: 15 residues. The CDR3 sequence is CASSGGLRGLYGYTF. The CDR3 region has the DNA TGTGCCAGCAGCGGGGGGTTGAGGGGGCTCTATGGCTACACCTTC.

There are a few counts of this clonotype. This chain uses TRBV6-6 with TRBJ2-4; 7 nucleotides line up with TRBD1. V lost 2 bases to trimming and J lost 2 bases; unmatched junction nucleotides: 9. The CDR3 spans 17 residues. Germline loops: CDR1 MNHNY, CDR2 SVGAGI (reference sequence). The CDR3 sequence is CASSYDNRGRSKNIQYF. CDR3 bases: TGTGCCAGCAGTTACGATAACAGGGGCCGGTCCAAAAACATTCAGTACTTC.

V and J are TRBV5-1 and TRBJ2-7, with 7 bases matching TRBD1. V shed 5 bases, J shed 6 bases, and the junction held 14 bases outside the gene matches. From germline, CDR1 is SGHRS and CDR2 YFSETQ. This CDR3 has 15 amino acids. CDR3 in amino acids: CASSFNRGKKSEQYF. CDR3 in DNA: TGCGCCAGCAGTTTTAACAGGGGTAAGAAGTCCGAGCAGTACTTC.

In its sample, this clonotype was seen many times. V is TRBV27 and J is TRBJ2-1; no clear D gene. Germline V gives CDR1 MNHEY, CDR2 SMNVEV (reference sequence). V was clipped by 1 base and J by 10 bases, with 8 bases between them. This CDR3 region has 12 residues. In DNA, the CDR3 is TGTGCCAGCAGTTTATGGGGTAGAGAGCAGTTCTTC. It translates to CASSLWGREQFF.

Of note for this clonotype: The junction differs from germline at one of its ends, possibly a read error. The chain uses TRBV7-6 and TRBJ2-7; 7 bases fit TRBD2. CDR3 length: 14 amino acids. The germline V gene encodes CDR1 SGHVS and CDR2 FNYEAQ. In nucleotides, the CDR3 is TGTGCTAGCAGCTTAGCGGGTGTCCACAACGAGCAGTACTTC. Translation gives CASSLAGVHNEQYF. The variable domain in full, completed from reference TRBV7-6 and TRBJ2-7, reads GAGVSQSPRYKVTKRGQDVALRCDPISGHVSLYWYRQALGQGPEFLTYFNYEAQQDKSGLPNDRFSAERPEGSISTLTIQRTEQRDSAMYRCASSLAGVHNEQYFGPGTRLTVT.

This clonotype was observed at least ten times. CDR3 DNA: TGTGCCAGCAGTGTCTGGGGGACTGAAGCTTTCTTT. The encoded protein is CASSVWGTEAFF. The chain couples TRBV5-4 to TRBJ1-1; D may be TRBD1 (5 bases). Germline CDR1 is SGHNT and CDR2 is YYREEE (reference sequence). The CDR3 consists of 12 residues. V lost 5 bases, J lost 5 bases, and 10 bases lay in between.

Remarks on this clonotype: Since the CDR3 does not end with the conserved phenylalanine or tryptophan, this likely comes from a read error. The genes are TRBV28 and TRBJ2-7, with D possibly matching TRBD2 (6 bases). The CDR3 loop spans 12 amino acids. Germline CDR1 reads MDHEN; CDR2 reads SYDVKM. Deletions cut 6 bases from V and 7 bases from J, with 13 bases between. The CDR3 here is CASSQTSLEQYL. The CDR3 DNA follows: TGTGCCAGCAGCCAAACTAGCTTGGAGCAGTACTTA.

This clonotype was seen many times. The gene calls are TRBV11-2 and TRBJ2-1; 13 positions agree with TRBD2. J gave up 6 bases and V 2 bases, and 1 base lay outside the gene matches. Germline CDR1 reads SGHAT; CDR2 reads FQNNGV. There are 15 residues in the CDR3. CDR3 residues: CASSLTSGRANEQFF. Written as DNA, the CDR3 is TGTGCCAGCAGCTTAACTAGCGGGAGGGCCAATGAGCAGTTCTTC. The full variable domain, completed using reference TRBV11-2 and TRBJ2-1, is EAGVAQSPRYKIIEKRQSVAFWCNPISGHATLYWYQQILGQGPKLLIQFQNNGVVDDSQLPKDRFSAERLKGVDSTLKIQPAKLEDSAVYLCASSLTSGRANEQFFGPGTRLTVL.

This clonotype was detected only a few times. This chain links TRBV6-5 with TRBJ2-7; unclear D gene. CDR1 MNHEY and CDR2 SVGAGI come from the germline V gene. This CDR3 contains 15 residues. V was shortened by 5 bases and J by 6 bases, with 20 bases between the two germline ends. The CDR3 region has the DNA TGTGCCAGCAGTGATGGACGGACGATGGTGGGCGAGCAGTACTTC. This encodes CASSDGRTMVGEQYF.

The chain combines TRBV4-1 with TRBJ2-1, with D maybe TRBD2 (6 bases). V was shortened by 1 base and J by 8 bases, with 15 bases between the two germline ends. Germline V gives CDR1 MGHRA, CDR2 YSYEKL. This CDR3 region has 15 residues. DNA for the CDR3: TGCGCCAGCAGCCAAGGGGGACTGCCTAGGGATGAGCAGTTCTTC. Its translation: CASSQGGLPRDEQFF.

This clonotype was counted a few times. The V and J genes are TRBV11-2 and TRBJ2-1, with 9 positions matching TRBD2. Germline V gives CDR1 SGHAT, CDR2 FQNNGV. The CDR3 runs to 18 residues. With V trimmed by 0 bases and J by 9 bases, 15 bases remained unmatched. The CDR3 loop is CASSLDKEREVPWREQFF. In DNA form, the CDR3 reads TGTGCCAGCAGCTTAGATAAAGAGCGGGAGGTCCCTTGGCGTGAGCAGTTCTTC.

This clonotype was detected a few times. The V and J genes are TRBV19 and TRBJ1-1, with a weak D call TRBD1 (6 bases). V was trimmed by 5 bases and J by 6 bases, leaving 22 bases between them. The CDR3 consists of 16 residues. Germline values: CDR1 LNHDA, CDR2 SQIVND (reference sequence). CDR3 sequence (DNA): TGTGCCAGTAGTTTCAGACAGGTCCGTGGGGACTCTGAAGCTTTCTTT. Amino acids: CASSFRQVRGDSEAFF.

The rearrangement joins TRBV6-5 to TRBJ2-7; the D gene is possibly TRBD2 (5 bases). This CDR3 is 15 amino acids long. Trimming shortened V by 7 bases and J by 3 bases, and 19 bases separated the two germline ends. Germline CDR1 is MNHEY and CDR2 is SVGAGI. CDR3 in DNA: TGTGCCAGCACCTCCTCGAGGGAACCTGTCTACGAGCAGTACTTC. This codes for CASTSSREPVYEQYF.

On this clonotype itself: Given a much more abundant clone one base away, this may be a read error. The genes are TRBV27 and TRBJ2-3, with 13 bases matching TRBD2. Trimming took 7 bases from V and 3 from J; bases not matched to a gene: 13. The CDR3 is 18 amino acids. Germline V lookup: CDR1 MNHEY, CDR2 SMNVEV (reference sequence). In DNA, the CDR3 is TGTGCCAGCACCGAACTAACTAGCGGGAGGGCCGGGACAGATACGCAGTATTTT. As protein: CASTELTSGRAGTDTQYF.